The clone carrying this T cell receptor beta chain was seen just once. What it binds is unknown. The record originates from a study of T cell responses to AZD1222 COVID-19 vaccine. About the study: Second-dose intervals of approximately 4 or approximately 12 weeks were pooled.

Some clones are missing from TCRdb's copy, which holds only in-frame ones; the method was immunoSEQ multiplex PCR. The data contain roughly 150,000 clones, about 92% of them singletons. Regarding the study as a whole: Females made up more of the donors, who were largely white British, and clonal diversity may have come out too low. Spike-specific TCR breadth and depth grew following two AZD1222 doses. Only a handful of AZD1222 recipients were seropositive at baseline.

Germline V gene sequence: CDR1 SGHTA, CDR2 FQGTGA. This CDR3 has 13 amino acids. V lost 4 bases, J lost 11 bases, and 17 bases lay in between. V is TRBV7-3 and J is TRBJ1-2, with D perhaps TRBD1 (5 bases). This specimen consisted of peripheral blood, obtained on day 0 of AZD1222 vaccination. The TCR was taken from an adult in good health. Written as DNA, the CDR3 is TGTGCCAGCAGCTCAGAGGTTGGGGCCCCTTACACCTTC. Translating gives CASSSEVGAPYTF.